Listed here are 22 T cell receptor beta chains from one sample, sequenced in a study of blood T cell repertoires in COVID-19. Some clones are missing from TCRdb's copy, which holds only in-frame ones; the method was immunoSEQ multiplex PCR. Among approximately 260,000 clones listed, about 80% were seen once. The source material was PBMCs or T cells enriched from blood (not recorded which). These receptors were obtained from a man between 25 and 39 years old with acute COVID-19.

The chain joins TRBV6-5 to TRBJ1-1; D is perhaps TRBD1 (6 bases). The ends were cut back, 1 base at V and 4 bases at J, with 10 bases in the middle. The CDR3 sequence is 14 residues long. Looked up from germline, CDR1 is MNHEY and CDR2 is SVGAGI. This chain's CDR3 is CASSYFTGSTEAFF. CDR3 DNA: TGTGCCAGCAGTTACTTTACAGGGAGCACTGAAGCTTTCTTT.

This rearrangement joins TRBV6-2 or TRBV6-3 to TRBJ1-5; tentatively, D is TRBD1 (6 bases). From germline, CDR1 is MNHEY and CDR2 SVGEGT. The CDR3 runs to 13 residues. V shed 5 bases and J shed 9 bases, with 14 bases lying between them. The CDR3 region is CASSNRAWGPQHF. Here the CDR3 DNA reads TGTGCCAGCAGTAACAGGGCCTGGGGGCCCCAGCATTTT.

This clone has just one count. The chain is built from TRBV3-1 (or the pseudogene TRBV3-2) and TRBJ2-1; 10 positions agree with TRBD2. The length of the CDR3 is 15 residues. The ends lost 4 bases at V and 1 base at J; junction bases unmatched: 1. Germline lookup yields CDR1 LGHDT and CDR2 YNNKEL (reference sequence). CDR3 sequence reads: CASSRTSGSYNEQFF. CDR3 nucleotides: TGTGCCAGCAGCCGGACTAGCGGTTCCTACAATGAGCAGTTCTTC.

This clone was seen a few times. The chain links TRBV9 to TRBJ1-1; no clear D gene. CDR3 length: 11 residues. Germline assignment: CDR1 SGDLS and CDR2 YYNGEE. Deletions cut 4 bases from V and 7 bases from J, with 8 bases between. The chain's CDR3 is CASSPRLEAFF. DNA of the CDR3: TGTGCCAGCAGCCCCCGACTTGAAGCTTTCTTT.

The CDR3 region is CAISGGGVYNEQFF. The CDR3 coding sequence is TGTGCCATCAGTGGCGGGGGGGTGTACAATGAGCAGTTCTTC. The chain combines TRBV10-3 with TRBJ2-1, with 9 nucleotides matching TRBD2. J gave up 4 bases and V 4 bases, and 2 bases lay outside the gene matches. This CDR3 spans 14 amino acids. Germline CDR1 is ENHRY and CDR2 is SYGVKD.

The V and J genes are TRBV3-1 (or the pseudogene TRBV3-2) and TRBJ2-7; D might be TRBD1 (6 bases). V gave up 1 base and J gave up 6 bases, with 10 bases separating them. Germline V gives CDR1 LGHDT, CDR2 YNNKEL (reference sequence). This CDR3 comprises 13 residues. The chain's CDR3 is CASSQGTVTEQYV. CDR3 DNA sequence: TGTGCCAGCAGCCAAGGGACAGTGACCGAGCAGTACGTC.

This rearrangement joins TRBV21-1 to TRBJ2-1; TRBD2 was called by the table and not checked on the DNA. TRBV21-1 is termed a pseudogene. This CDR3 contains 15 residues. The CDR3, as DNA: TGTGCCAGCAGCCGACTAGCGGGGGGTTACAATGAGCAGTTCTTC. Translating it yields CASSRLAGGYNEQFF.

The chain combines TRBV11-2 with TRBJ2-3, with 8 bases identical to TRBD2. The CDR3 loop spans 15 amino acids. Germline V gives CDR1 SGHAT, CDR2 FQNNGV. The J segment lost 5 bases and the V segment lost 0 bases, leaving 4 bases of the junction unmatched. In DNA form, the CDR3 reads TGTGCCAGCAGCTTAGATAATCTAGCGGGAGATACGCAGTATTTT. This gives the protein CASSLDNLAGDTQYF.

V gene TRBV28 combines with J gene TRBJ1-2; no clear D. The germline V and J ends were trimmed by 5 bases and 3 bases, with 19 bases remaining between them. This CDR3 spans 16 amino acids. Germline lookup yields CDR1 MDHEN and CDR2 SYDVKM. DNA for the CDR3: TGTGCCAGCAGTACCACGGGGAGCCCAAACTACTATGGCTACACCTTC. Translation gives CASSTTGSPNYYGYTF.

The chain couples TRBV7-9 to TRBJ2-7, with 7 bases fitting TRBD1. Per germline, CDR1 SEHNR and CDR2 FQNEAQ (reference sequence). Trimming at V came to 5 bases and at J to 9 bases, leaving 10 bases not matched to a gene. This CDR3 has 13 residues. The CDR3 loop reads CASSPRQGPWQYV. Here the CDR3 DNA reads TGTGCCAGCAGCCCCCGACAGGGTCCTTGGCAGTACGTC.

This chain connects TRBV19 to TRBJ2-3, with 7 bases lining up with TRBD2. The length of the CDR3 is 20 residues. From germline, CDR1 is LNHDA and CDR2 SQIVND (reference sequence). Losses at the gene ends were 3 bases for V and 0 bases for J; bases not matched to a gene: 18. For the CDR3, the DNA is TGTGCCAGTAGTATGAGGGGTAGCGGGCTTTCCGATTCTAGCACAGATACGCAGTATTTT. Protein: CASSMRGSGLSDSSTDTQYF.

This chain connects TRBV6-5 to TRBJ1-1; 10 positions match TRBD1. CDR1 is MNHEY, CDR2 SVGAGI, per germline. The J segment lost 5 bases and the V segment lost 8 bases, leaving 8 bases of the junction unmatched. The CDR3 has 14 residues. CDR3 in amino acids: CASGRQGAWTEAFF. CDR3 coding DNA: TGTGCCAGCGGGAGACAGGGGGCTTGGACTGAAGCTTTCTTT.

Concerning this clone itself: A read error may account for a junction end that differs from germline. The chain uses TRBV5-1 and TRBJ2-1, with 10 bases aligning to TRBD2. CDR1 and CDR2 from the germline V gene are SGHRS and YFSETQ. The CDR3 length is 14 residues. CDR3 sequence (DNA): TGTGCCAGCACCCCGACTAGCGGGTACAATGAGCAGTTCTTC. Translating it yields CASTPTSGYNEQFF. Using reference TRBV5-1 and TRBJ2-1 for the parts outside the CDR3, the full variable domain is KAGVTQTPRYLIKTRGQQVTLSCSPISGHRSVSWYQQTPGQGLQFLFEYFSETQRNKGNFPGRFSGRQFSNSRSEMNVSTLELGDSALYLCASTPTSGYNEQFFGPGTRLTVL.

This chain connects TRBV6-5 to TRBJ1-1; D possibly corresponds to TRBD1 (5 bases). The CDR3 contains 14 residues. CDR1 is MNHEY, CDR2 SVGAGI, per germline. Between the trimmed V and J ends, which lost 7 bases and 1 base, there was a span of 13 bases. CDR3 bases: TGTGCCAGCATCTCGCTGGGGGGGAACACTGAAGCTTTCTTT. The encoded protein is CASISLGGNTEAFF.

The rearrangement uses TRBV11-2 and TRBJ1-2, with a possible D match to TRBD1 (5 bases). Germline V gene lookup returns CDR1 SGHAT and CDR2 FQNNGV. The CDR3 totals 14 residues. V was pared by 4 bases and J by 2 bases, with 11 bases between. The CDR3 DNA reads TGTGCCAGCAGCTGGGAGGGGACCAACTATGGCTACACCTTC. This translates into CASSWEGTNYGYTF.

The chain is built from TRBV19 and TRBJ2-3; 11 bases map to TRBD2. CDR3 length equals 20 residues. Germline lookup yields CDR1 LNHDA and CDR2 SQIVND (reference sequence). J lost 3 bases, V lost 4 bases, and 18 bases had no gene match. In nucleotides, the CDR3 is TGTGCCAGTAGTAGGGAACTAGCGGGAGTTTTTTTTTCAGGAACAGATACGCAGTATTTT. It translates to CASSRELAGVFFSGTDTQYF.

The table lists this clone with a count of one. The chain joins TRBV13 to TRBJ2-4; D might be TRBD2 (5 bases). Germline CDR1 is PRHDT and CDR2 is FYEKMQ (reference sequence). Trimming stripped 8 bases from V and 2 bases from J, with 10 bases between. The CDR3 is 13 amino acids. The CDR3 here is CASSSGSKNIQYF. CDR3 nucleotides: TGTGCCAGCTCCTCGGGATCCAAAAACATTCAGTACTTC.

The chain combines TRBV6-5 with TRBJ1-1; the match to TRBD1 covers 7 bases. In germline, CDR1 is MNHEY, CDR2 SVGAGI. V dropped 7 bases and J dropped 4; count of bases not matched to a gene: 9. CDR3 length: 14 amino acids. The CDR3 spells CASNLGRGSTEAFF. CDR3 in DNA: TGTGCCAGCAACCTGGGCAGGGGGAGCACTGAAGCTTTCTTT.

The genes are TRBV4-2 and TRBJ2-2, with TRBD2 matching 9 bases. The CDR3 has 16 amino acids. V was pared by 1 base and J by 2 bases, with 2 bases of the junction left unmatched. The germline CDR1 and CDR2 sequences are LGHNA and YNFKEQ. The CDR3 loop is CASSQGLADNTGELFF. The DNA of the CDR3 is TGTGCCAGCAGCCAAGGACTAGCGGATAACACCGGGGAGCTGTTTTTT.

CDR3: CASSSGQGLLDNEQFF. The DNA for the CDR3 is TGTGCCAGCAGTTCAGGACAGGGCCTTCTCGACAATGAGCAGTTCTTC. This chain connects TRBV27 to TRBJ2-1, with 8 bases identical to TRBD1. The junction had 10 bases not matched to a gene; V was cut back by 4 bases and J by 5 bases. The CDR3 contains 16 residues. CDR1 and CDR2 from the germline V gene are MNHEY and SMNVEV (reference sequence).

The chain uses TRBV6-5 and TRBJ2-5; a possible D gene is TRBD1 (5 bases). This CDR3 is built from 13 residues. Germline V gene sequence: CDR1 MNHEY, CDR2 SVGAGI. The V end was cut by 2 bases, the J end by 1 base, with 5 bases between. CDR3 sequence (DNA): TGTGCCAGCAGTTACGGGGCCCAAGAGACCCAGTACTTC. The encoded protein is CASSYGAQETQYF.

As DNA, the CDR3 is TGTGCCAGCAGCTTAGCGACAGGGATGGAAGGCTACACCTTC. Encoded protein: CASSLATGMEGYTF. The chain links TRBV7-8 to TRBJ1-2; 7 bases are a match to TRBD1. V lost 0 bases, J lost 8 bases, and 6 bases stayed unmatched. Germline V CDR1 and CDR2: SGHVS, FQNEAQ. The CDR3 runs 14 residues. The variable domain in full, with the rest retrieved from reference TRBV7-8 and TRBJ1-2, is GAGVSQSPRYKVAKRGQDVALRCDPISGHVSLFWYQQALGQGPEFLTYFQNEAQLDKSGLPSDRFFAERPEGSVSTLKIQRTQQEDSAVYLCASSLATGMEGYTFGSGTRLTVV.